Listed here is a single TCR beta chain. What it binds is unknown. In patients chosen for sequencing, flow cytometry had shown CD8+CD57+ cell expansion. Patients, without exception, had severe acquired aplastic anemia. Sampling of blood occurred while the patients had still received no therapy. CDR3 length: 12 amino acids. Germline CDR1 reads SQVTM; CDR2 reads ANQGSEA. V lost 5 bases and J lost 4, with 9 bases in between. The data derive from a study of CD8+CD57+ T cells in acquired aplastic anemia. The wider study: The mean DNA yield obtained from sorted CD4+ and CD8+ cells came to 3 to 3.5 ug. Regarding the study as a whole: Patients and controls shared just under 30 CD8+ CDR3 sequences.

TCR beta VDJ combinations and CDR3 sequences were profiled from genomic DNA. Using its own MiXCR run on the reads, TCRdb lists one record per CDR3 protein. The sample consists of about 58,000 distinct CDR3 sequences, approximately 50% of them appearing once. The receptor comes from a human donor with aplastic anemia. Sequencing was carried out using sorted CD4+, CD8+, or CD8+CD57+ T cells (not recorded which) from PBMCs. The genes are TRBV29-1 and TRBJ1-5, with D uncertain. The CDR3, as DNA: TGCAGCGTTACTGCGCCAAATCAGCCCCAGCATTTT. Translating gives CSVTAPNQPQHF.